Following are 32 T cell receptor beta chains from one sample sequenced in a study of blood T cells in healthy people across ages. Combining a sample-barcoded 5' primer with a J-beta primer mix, a second PCR ran for roughly 7 to 12 cycles. TCRdb re-called the 5' RACE reads with MiXCR, one entry per CDR3 protein. The sample records about 670,000 distinct CDR3 sequences, 52% being singletons. Sequenced sample: blood. The receptors shown here come from a woman of 80 years or more in good health.

V is TRBV6-7 and J is TRBJ2-3; 7 nucleotides align to TRBD2. Being an ORF, TRBV6-7 has a function that is uncertain. V lost 0 bases to trimming and J lost 5 bases; unmatched junction nucleotides: 11. This CDR3 has 17 amino acids. CDR3 nucleotide sequence: TGTGCCAGCAGTTACTCGGCAGCGGGAACCCAGGGAGATACGCAGTATTTT. It yields the protein CASSYSAAGTQGDTQYF.

This clonotype was detected ten times or more. The CDR3 nucleotides are TGTGCCACCAGTGACCGACGCGGACAGGGGACTGAAGCTTTCTTT. Amino acid sequence: CATSDRRGQGTEAFF. V gene TRBV24-1 combines with J gene TRBJ1-1, with 9 positions matching TRBD1. This CDR3 is built from 15 residues. V trimming: 4 bases; J trimming: 5 bases; junction bases outside the gene matches: 7. The V gene's germline CDR1 is KGHDR and CDR2 SFDVKD.

In its sample, this clonotype was seen many times. The V call is TRBV27, the J call TRBJ1-2; 9 nucleotides agree with TRBD1. V was clipped by 5 bases and J by 4 bases; unmatched bases: 5. The CDR3 runs to 14 residues. Germline values: CDR1 MNHEY, CDR2 SMNVEV (reference sequence). CDR3 residues: CASSPGQGRYGYTF. In DNA, the CDR3 is TGTGCCAGCAGTCCGGGACAGGGACGCTATGGCTACACCTTC.

This clonotype turned up a few times. This chain joins TRBV15 and TRBJ2-3; D gene unclear. CDR3 size: 14 residues. V was trimmed by 6 bases and J by 5 bases, leaving 15 bases between them. Germline V lookup: CDR1 LNHNV, CDR2 YYDKDF (reference sequence). The DNA of the CDR3 is TGTGCCACCAGGGTTGGTTGGCAGGAAGATACGCAGTATTTT. Translated: CATRVGWQEDTQYF.

A single count supports this clonotype. The chain couples TRBV29-1 to TRBJ2-3; D unclear. The CDR3 is 16 residues long. Trimming cost V 4 bases and J 4 bases, with 21 bases left between them. From germline, CDR1 is SQVTM and CDR2 ANQGSEA. In nucleotides, the CDR3 is TGCAGCGTTGTATTAGTCAAGATTGCCGCCCCAGATACGCAGTATTTT. Its translation: CSVVLVKIAAPDTQYF.

This clonotype has a count of ten or more. This sequence joins TRBV27 and TRBJ2-5; D uncertain. The V and J ends lost 2 bases and 5 bases respectively, with 9 bases between them. In germline, CDR1 is MNHEY, CDR2 SMNVEV (reference sequence). This CDR3 spans 13 amino acids. The CDR3 is CASSLNIYETQYF. The CDR3 region has the DNA TGTGCCAGCAGTTTAAACATCTACGAGACCCAGTACTTC.

This clonotype showed up many times. The rearrangement links TRBV12-3 or TRBV12-4 to TRBJ1-2, with 7 bases lining up with TRBD1. The CDR3 totals 14 residues. With V trimmed by 5 bases and J by 5 bases, 8 bases remained unmatched. Written as DNA, the CDR3 is TGTGCCAGCAGTCCGCAGACAGGGCCGTATGGCTACACCTTC. Its translation is CASSPQTGPYGYTF.

V usage is TRBV18 and J usage is TRBJ1-4, with 10 nucleotides matching TRBD1. This CDR3 region has 15 residues. V was pared by 3 bases and J by 8 bases, with 6 bases of the junction left unmatched. The germline V gene has CDR1 KGHSH and CDR2 LQKENI. As DNA, the CDR3 is TGTGCCAGCTCACCTGGGGACAGGGGACGAGAAAAACTGTTTTTT. This translates into CASSPGDRGREKLFF.

V gene TRBV5-1 combines with J gene TRBJ2-2; 8 nucleotides line up with TRBD2. V shed 4 bases and J 0 bases; nucleotides not matched to a gene: 5. The CDR3 has 16 amino acids. Germline V gives CDR1 SGHRS, CDR2 YFSETQ. CDR3 sequence: CASSGSGIANTGELFF. For the CDR3, the DNA is TGCGCCAGCAGCGGTAGCGGGATCGCGAACACCGGGGAGCTGTTTTTT.

This clonotype was recorded at least ten times. This chain connects TRBV29-1 to TRBJ1-2, with no clear D. Germline V CDR1 and CDR2: SQVTM, ANQGSEA. CDR3 length equals 12 residues. The ends were cut back, 4 bases at V and 2 bases at J, with 8 bases in the middle. As DNA, the CDR3 is TGCAGCGTTGTCTCGTCGAACTATGGCTACACCTTC. Its translation: CSVVSSNYGYTF.

There are a few counts of this clonotype. The V and J genes are TRBV28 and TRBJ1-5, with D possibly matching TRBD1 (5 bases). Germline CDR1 is MDHEN and CDR2 is SYDVKM. The CDR3 has 14 residues. The V gene lost 5 bases and the J gene lost 4 bases, with 12 bases spanning the gap. The CDR3 nucleotides read TGTGCCAGCAGTAAGGGACCTAGGAATCAGCCCCAGCATTTT. Translated: CASSKGPRNQPQHF.

This chain uses TRBV7-2 with TRBJ2-1, with D perhaps matching TRBD2 (6 bases). V shed 7 bases and J shed 12 bases, with 16 bases lying between them. Germline-derived CDR1 and CDR2 are SGHTA and FQGNSA. This CDR3 region has 12 residues. CDR3 amino acids: CASTPQEGLQFF. DNA for the CDR3: TGTGCCAGCACCCCCCAGGAGGGACTGCAGTTCTTC.

This clonotype turned up a few times. V and J are TRBV10-1 and TRBJ2-1; possibly TRBD1 for D (6 bases). The germline gives CDR1 WNHNN, CDR2 SYGVQD (reference sequence). The CDR3 has 14 residues. V was pared by 9 bases and J by 5 bases, with 17 bases between. DNA for the CDR3: TGCGCCAGACCGGTCGCAGGGGCTAACAATGAGCAGTTCTTC. Protein: CARPVAGANNEQFF.

The chain combines TRBV6-5 with TRBJ1-5; D gene unclear. This CDR3 contains 15 residues. Germline loops: CDR1 MNHEY, CDR2 SVGAGI. Trimming removed 0 bases from V and 6 bases from J, with 12 bases in between. The CDR3 sequence is CASSYSEDGGQPQHF. The CDR3 DNA is TGTGCCAGCAGTTACTCTGAGGATGGAGGTCAGCCCCAGCATTTT.

V gene TRBV29-1 combines with J gene TRBJ1-2; a possible D gene is TRBD1 (6 bases). Germline V gene data show CDR1 as SQVTM and CDR2 as ANQGSEA. This CDR3 is 13 amino acids long. Trimming shortened V by 6 bases and J by 2 bases, and 13 bases separated the two germline ends. For the CDR3, the DNA is TGCAGCGTCGCGACAGGTGGAAACTATGGCTACACCTTC. Encoded protein: CSVATGGNYGYTF.

The CDR3 spells CASSEEGGEAFF. CDR3 nucleotide sequence: TGTGCCAGCAGTGAAGAGGGAGGTGAAGCTTTCTTT. The chain carries TRBV2 and TRBJ1-1; D gene uncertain. The germline gives CDR1 SNHLY, CDR2 FYNNEI. This CDR3 spans 12 amino acids. The germline V and J ends were trimmed by 1 base and 7 bases, with 7 bases remaining between them.

In its sample, this clonotype was seen a few times. The chain carries TRBV12-3 or TRBV12-4 and TRBJ1-2; perhaps TRBD1 as D (5 bases). The CDR3 contains 15 residues. The V end was cut by 4 bases, the J end by 4 bases, with 16 bases between. The CDR3 DNA reads as TGTGCCAGCAGTTCAACGACGGGGACCCGCTATGGCTACACCTTC. It specifies CASSSTTGTRYGYTF.

CDR3 coding DNA: TGTGCCAGCAGCCTAGGGACAGCCGGGACCGGGGAGCTGTTTTTT. Translation: CASSLGTAGTGELFF. This chain uses TRBV3-1 with TRBJ2-2, with TRBD1 matching over 7 bases. In germline, CDR1 is LGHDT, CDR2 YNNKEL (reference sequence). This CDR3 region has 15 residues. With V trimmed by 4 bases and J by 5 bases, 7 bases remained unmatched.

The J gene is TRBJ2-4, the V gene TRBV29-1; D is uncertain. The DNA matches TRBJ2-7 better at its end, which makes the J call doubtful. The CDR3 has 11 residues. In germline, CDR1 is SQVTM, CDR2 ANQGSEA. The CDR3 protein is CSATGRYEQYF. Here the CDR3 DNA reads TGCAGCGCTACGGGCCGCTACGAGCAGTACTTC.

This chain joins TRBV20-1 and TRBJ2-2; D is unclear. Germline V CDR1 and CDR2: DFQATT, SNEGSKA (reference sequence). CDR3 length equals 15 residues. V was shortened by 0 bases and J by 0 bases, with 8 bases between the two germline ends. The CDR3, as DNA: TGCAGTGCTAGAGATCCAAGCGCGAACACCGGGGAGCTGTTTTTT. Translating it yields CSARDPSANTGELFF.

This sequence joins TRBV6-6 and TRBJ2-1; 9 bases map to TRBD2. The germline CDR1 and CDR2 sequences are MNHNY and SVGAGI (reference sequence). The CDR3 runs to 16 residues. The junction had 14 bases not matched to a gene; V was cut back by 5 bases and J by 9 bases. CDR3 in amino acids: CASSPGGGGRASEQFF. The CDR3 nucleotides read TGTGCCAGCAGTCCCGGAGGGGGCGGGAGGGCCAGTGAGCAGTTCTTC.

The rearrangement links TRBV2 to TRBJ1-5, with TRBD1 matching over 8 bases. CDR3 length equals 14 residues. Germline lookup yields CDR1 SNHLY and CDR2 FYNNEI. V was clipped by 3 bases and J by 6 bases; unmatched bases: 4. The CDR3 spells CASSDDRGGQPQHF. CDR3 DNA: TGTGCCAGCAGTGATGACAGGGGAGGTCAGCCCCAGCATTTT. The variable domain in full, completed from reference TRBV2 and TRBJ1-5, reads EPEVTQTPSHQVTQMGQEVILRCVPISNHLYFYWYRQILGQKVEFLVSFYNNEISEKSEIFDDQFSVERPDGSNFTLKIRSTKLEDSAMYFCASSDDRGGQPQHFGDGTRLSIL.

There are many counts of this clonotype. The chain has TRBV5-1 and TRBJ2-5, with 7 positions matching TRBD1. CDR3 length equals 14 residues. The V gene end was trimmed by 5 bases and the J gene end by 4 bases; junction bases not matched to a gene: 8. Germline V CDR1 and CDR2: SGHRS, YFSETQ. CDR3 in DNA: TGCGCCAGCAGTTTGACAGGGATAGGAGAGACCCAGTACTTC. Residues: CASSLTGIGETQYF. Full variable domain (outside the CDR3, taken from reference TRBV5-1 and TRBJ2-5): KAGVTQTPRYLIKTRGQQVTLSCSPISGHRSVSWYQQTPGQGLQFLFEYFSETQRNKGNFPGRFSGRQFSNSRSEMNVSTLELGDSALYLCASSLTGIGETQYFGPGTRLLVL.

In this sample, this clonotype turned up a few times. The CDR3 DNA is TGCAGTGCAAACAACCCCAGGGACTACGAGCAGTACTTC. It is translated as CSANNPRDYEQYF. V is TRBV20-1 and J is TRBJ2-7, with D perhaps TRBD1 (5 bases). This CDR3 spans 13 amino acids. Germline V gives CDR1 DFQATT, CDR2 SNEGSKA (reference sequence). Between the trimmed V and J ends, which lost 6 bases and 3 bases, there was a span of 15 bases.

The chain employs TRBV4-1 and TRBJ1-5; 10 nucleotides align to TRBD1. The CDR3 is made up of 15 amino acids. V lost 1 base and J lost 6; bases outside the gene matches: 3. CDR1 and CDR2 from the germline V gene are MGHRA and YSYEKL. The CDR3: CASSQGQGARQPQHF. The CDR3 DNA reads as TGCGCCAGCAGCCAAGGACAGGGGGCGCGTCAGCCCCAGCATTTT.

The V and J genes are TRBV10-3 and TRBJ1-2; unclear D gene. Trimming left V 2 bases short and J 0 bases short, with 13 bases between. This CDR3 is 16 amino acids long. CDR1 ENHRY and CDR2 SYGVKD come from the germline V gene. The CDR3 nucleotides are TGTGCCATCAGTGAGGTAACAGAGATCACTAACTATGGCTACACCTTC. Protein sequence: CAISEVTEITNYGYTF.

The chain uses TRBV20-1 and TRBJ1-5; D ambiguous. Germline CDR1 and CDR2: DFQATT and SNEGSKA (reference sequence). Trimming removed 7 bases at V and 0 bases at J, with 7 bases between. The CDR3 loop spans 12 amino acids. The CDR3 nucleotides are TGCAGTGGCAGATATAGCAATCAGCCCCAGCATTTT. Encoded protein: CSGRYSNQPQHF.

In its sample, this clonotype was seen once. This chain uses TRBV7-9 with TRBJ2-7, with D hard to call. Germline lookup yields CDR1 SEHNR and CDR2 FQNEAQ (reference sequence). The CDR3 totals 12 residues. Trimming cost V 8 bases and J 0 bases, with 8 bases left between them. The CDR3 protein is CASEDLSYEQYF. The CDR3 bases are TGTGCCAGCGAAGACCTCTCCTACGAGCAGTACTTC. Full variable domain (outside the CDR3, taken from reference TRBV7-9 and TRBJ2-7): DTGVSQNPRHKITKRGQNVTFRCDPISEHNRLYWYRQTLGQGPEFLTYFQNEAQLEKSRLLSDRFSAERPKGSFSTLEIQRTEQGDSAMYLCASEDLSYEQYFGPGTRLTVT.

This clonotype came up many times. The rearrangement links TRBV20-1 to TRBJ1-2, with D hard to call. V was shortened by 3 bases and J by 8 bases, with 10 bases between the two germline ends. CDR3 length equals 11 residues. Per the germline V gene, CDR1 is DFQATT and CDR2 is SNEGSKA (reference sequence). The CDR3 is CSASIGFGYTF. The CDR3 DNA reads as TGCAGTGCTAGTATAGGGTTCGGCTACACCTTC.

This clonotype was counted at least ten times. V is TRBV6-5 and J is TRBJ2-7; D call uncertain. Germline V gene lookup returns CDR1 MNHEY and CDR2 SVGAGI. Between the trimmed V and J ends, which lost 0 bases and 0 bases, there was a span of 12 bases. This CDR3 is 16 amino acids long. CDR3 bases: TGTGCCAGCAGTTACTCGTCACAGCCAAGCTCCTACGAGCAGTACTTC. Its translation: CASSYSSQPSSYEQYF.

The chain uses TRBV7-9 and TRBJ1-2; D is undetermined. CDR1 SEHNR and CDR2 FQNEAQ come from the germline V gene (reference sequence). This CDR3 has 14 residues. V dropped 5 bases and J dropped 3 bases, with 13 bases sitting between them. This CDR3 reads CASSTPGNHYGYTF. CDR3 DNA sequence: TGTGCCAGCAGCACCCCCGGGAACCACTATGGCTACACCTTC.

This clonotype has a handful of counts. This chain uses TRBV20-1 with TRBJ1-1; TRBD1 might be the D (5 bases). The CDR3 is 13 residues long. CDR1 and CDR2 (germline): DFQATT, SNEGSKA (reference sequence). Trimming pared 5 bases from V and 0 bases from J, leaving 10 bases between. The CDR3 protein is CSAGGGMNTEAFF. The CDR3 DNA is TGCAGTGCTGGTGGGGGGATGAACACTGAAGCTTTCTTT.